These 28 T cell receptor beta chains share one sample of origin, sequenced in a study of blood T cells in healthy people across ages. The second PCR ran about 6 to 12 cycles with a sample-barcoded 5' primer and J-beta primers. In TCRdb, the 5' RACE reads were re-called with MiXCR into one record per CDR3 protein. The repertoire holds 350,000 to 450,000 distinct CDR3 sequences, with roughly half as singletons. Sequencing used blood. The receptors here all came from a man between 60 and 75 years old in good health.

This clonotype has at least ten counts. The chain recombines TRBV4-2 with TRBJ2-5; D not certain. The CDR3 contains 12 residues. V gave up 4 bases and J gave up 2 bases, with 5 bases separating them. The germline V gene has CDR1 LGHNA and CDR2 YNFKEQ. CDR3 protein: CASSPTQETQYF. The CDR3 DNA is TGTGCCAGCAGCCCGACGCAAGAGACCCAGTACTTC.

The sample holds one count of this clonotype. The CDR3 region is CASSQDSGRGLSYEQYF. CDR3 nucleotide sequence: TGCGCCAGCAGCCAAGATTCTGGCAGGGGGCTATCCTACGAGCAGTACTTC. V is TRBV4-3 and J is TRBJ2-7, with TRBD1 identical over 8 bases. CDR3 length equals 17 residues. Germline CDR1 reads LGHNA; CDR2 reads YSLEER. J lost 1 base, V lost 0 bases, and 8 bases had no gene match.

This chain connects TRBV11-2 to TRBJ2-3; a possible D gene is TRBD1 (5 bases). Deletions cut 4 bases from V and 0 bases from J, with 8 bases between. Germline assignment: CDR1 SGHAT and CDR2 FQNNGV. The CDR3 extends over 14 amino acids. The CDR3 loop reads CASSSGYSTDTQYF. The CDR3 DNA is TGTGCCAGCAGCTCAGGGTATAGCACAGATACGCAGTATTTT.

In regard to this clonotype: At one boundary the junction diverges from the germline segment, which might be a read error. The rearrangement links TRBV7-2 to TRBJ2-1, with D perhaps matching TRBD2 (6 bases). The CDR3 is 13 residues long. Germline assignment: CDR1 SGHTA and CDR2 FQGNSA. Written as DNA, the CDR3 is TGTGCCGGCAGCTTAGCGGTGCAGAGTGAGCAGTTCTTC. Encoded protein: CAGSLAVQSEQFF.

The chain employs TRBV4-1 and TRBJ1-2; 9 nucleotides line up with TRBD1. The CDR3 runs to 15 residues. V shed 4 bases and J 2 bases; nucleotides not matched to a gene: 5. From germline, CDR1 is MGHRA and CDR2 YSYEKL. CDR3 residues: CASSPTGQGNYGYTF. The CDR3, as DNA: TGCGCCAGCAGCCCGACGGGACAGGGCAACTATGGCTACACCTTC.

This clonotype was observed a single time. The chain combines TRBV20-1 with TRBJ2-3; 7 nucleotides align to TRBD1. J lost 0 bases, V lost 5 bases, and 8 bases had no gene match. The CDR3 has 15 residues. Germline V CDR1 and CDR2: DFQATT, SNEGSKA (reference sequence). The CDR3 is CSAGTGAYSTDTQYF. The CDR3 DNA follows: TGCAGTGCTGGAACAGGGGCGTACAGCACAGATACGCAGTATTTT.

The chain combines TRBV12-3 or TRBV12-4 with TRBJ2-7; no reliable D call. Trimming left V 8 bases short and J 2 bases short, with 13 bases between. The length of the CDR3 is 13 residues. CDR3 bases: TGTGCCAGCTCCTGGCGAGATCCCTACGAGCAGTACTTC. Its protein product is CASSWRDPYEQYF.

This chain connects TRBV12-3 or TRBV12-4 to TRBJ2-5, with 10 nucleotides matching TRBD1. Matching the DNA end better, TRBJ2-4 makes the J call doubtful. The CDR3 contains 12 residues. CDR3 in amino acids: CASGQGVNIQYF. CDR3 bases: TGTGCCAGCGGACAGGGGGTCAACATTCAGTACTTC.

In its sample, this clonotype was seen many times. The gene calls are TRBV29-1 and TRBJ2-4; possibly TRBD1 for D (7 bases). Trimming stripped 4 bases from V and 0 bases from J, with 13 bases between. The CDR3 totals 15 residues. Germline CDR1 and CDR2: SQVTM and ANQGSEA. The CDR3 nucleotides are TGCAGCGTTGGCGGGACAGACTTAGCCAAAAACATTCAGTACTTC. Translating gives CSVGGTDLAKNIQYF.

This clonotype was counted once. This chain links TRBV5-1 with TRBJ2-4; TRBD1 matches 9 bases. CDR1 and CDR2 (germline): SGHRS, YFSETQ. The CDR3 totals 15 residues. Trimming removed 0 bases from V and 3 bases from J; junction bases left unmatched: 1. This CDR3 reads CASSLGDRDKNIQYF. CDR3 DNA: TGCGCCAGCAGCTTGGGGGACAGGGACAAAAACATTCAGTACTTC.

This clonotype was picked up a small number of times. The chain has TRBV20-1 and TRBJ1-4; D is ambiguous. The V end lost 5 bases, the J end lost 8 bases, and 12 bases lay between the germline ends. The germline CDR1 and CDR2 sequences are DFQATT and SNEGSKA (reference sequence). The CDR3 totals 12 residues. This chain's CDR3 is CSAAVGNEKLFF. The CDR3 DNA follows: TGCAGTGCTGCGGTGGGGAACGAAAAACTGTTTTTT.

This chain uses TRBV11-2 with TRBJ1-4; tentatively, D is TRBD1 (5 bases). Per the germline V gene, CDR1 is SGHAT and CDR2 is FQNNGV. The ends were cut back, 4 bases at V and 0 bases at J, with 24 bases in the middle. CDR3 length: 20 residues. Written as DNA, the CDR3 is TGTGCCAGCAGCTCCCTTTTGGGGGTCGGCCCGATTGCAACTAATGAAAAACTGTTTTTT. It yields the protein CASSSLLGVGPIATNEKLFF. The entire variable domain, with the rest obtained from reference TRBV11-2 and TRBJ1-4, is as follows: EAGVAQSPRYKIIEKRQSVAFWCNPISGHATLYWYQQILGQGPKLLIQFQNNGVVDDSQLPKDRFSAERLKGVDSTLKIQPAKLEDSAVYLCASSSLLGVGPIATNEKLFFGSGTQLSVL.

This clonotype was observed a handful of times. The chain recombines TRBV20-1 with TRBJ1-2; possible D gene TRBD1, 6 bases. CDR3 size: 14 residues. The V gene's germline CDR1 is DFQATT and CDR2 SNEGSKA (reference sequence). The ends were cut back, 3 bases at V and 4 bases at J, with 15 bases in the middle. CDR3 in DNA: TGCAGTGCTAGGCACTGGACAGTAAGCTATGGCTACACCTTC. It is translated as CSARHWTVSYGYTF.

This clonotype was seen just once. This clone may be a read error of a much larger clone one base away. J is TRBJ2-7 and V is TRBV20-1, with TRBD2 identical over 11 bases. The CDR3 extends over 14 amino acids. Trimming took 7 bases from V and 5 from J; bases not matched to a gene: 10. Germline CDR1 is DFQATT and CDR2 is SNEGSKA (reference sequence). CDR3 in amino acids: CSVTKLAGVNEQYF. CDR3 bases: TGCAGTGTTACTAAACTAGCGGGAGTAAACGAGCAGTACTTC.

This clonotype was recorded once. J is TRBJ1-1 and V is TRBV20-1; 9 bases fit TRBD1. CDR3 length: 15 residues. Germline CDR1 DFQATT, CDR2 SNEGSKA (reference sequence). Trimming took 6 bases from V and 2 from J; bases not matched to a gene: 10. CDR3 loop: CSALGGQGKNTEAFF. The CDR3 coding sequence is TGCAGTGCCCTAGGGGGACAGGGTAAAAACACTGAAGCTTTCTTT.

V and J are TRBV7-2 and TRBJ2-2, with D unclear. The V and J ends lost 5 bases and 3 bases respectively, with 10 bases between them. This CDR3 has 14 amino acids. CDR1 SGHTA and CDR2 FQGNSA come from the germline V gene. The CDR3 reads CASSPGPDTGELFF. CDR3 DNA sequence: TGTGCCAGCAGCCCCGGGCCCGACACCGGGGAGCTGTTTTTT.

Here the CDR3 DNA reads TGTGCCAGCAGCTTAACGGGCGTGGCCGGGGAGCAGTTCTTC. Translating gives CASSLTGVAGEQFF. The rearrangement joins TRBV7-3 to TRBJ2-1; no firm D call. CDR1 is SGHTA and CDR2 is FQGTGA in the germline V gene. CDR3 size: 14 residues. Trimming removed 0 bases at V and 10 bases at J, with 13 bases between.

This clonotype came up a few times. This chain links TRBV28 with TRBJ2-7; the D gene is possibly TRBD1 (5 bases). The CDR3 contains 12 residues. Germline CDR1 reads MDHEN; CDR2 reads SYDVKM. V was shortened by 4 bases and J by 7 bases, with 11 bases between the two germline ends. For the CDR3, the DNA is TGTGCCAGCAGTTCCTCAGGGTGGGAGCAGTACTTC. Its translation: CASSSSGWEQYF.

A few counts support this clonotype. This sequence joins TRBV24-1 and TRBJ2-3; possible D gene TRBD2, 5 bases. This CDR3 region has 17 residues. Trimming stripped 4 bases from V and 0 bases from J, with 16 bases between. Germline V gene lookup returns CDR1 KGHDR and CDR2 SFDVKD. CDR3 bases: TGTGCCACCAGTGACCCTTCCCCGGGGATAAGCACAGATACGCAGTATTTT. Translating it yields CATSDPSPGISTDTQYF.

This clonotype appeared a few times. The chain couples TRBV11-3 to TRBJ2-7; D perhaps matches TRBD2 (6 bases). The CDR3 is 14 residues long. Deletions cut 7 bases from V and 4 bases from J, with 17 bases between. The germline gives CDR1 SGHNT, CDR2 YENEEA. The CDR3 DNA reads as TGTGCCAGCACCTACCGGCAGGGAGGATACGAGCAGTACTTC. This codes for CASTYRQGGYEQYF.

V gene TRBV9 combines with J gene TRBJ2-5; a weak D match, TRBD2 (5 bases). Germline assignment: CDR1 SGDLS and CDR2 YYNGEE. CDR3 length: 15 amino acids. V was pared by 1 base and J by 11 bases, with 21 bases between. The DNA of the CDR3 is TGTGCCAGCAGCGTACAAGGGCTAGCTTACAATGAGCAGTACTTC. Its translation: CASSVQGLAYNEQYF.

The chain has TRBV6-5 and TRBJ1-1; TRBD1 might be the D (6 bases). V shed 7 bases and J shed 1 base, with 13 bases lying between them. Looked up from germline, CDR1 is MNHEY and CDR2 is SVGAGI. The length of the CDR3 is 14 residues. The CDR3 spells CASKMQGRNTEAFF. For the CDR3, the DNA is TGTGCCAGCAAAATGCAGGGGCGGAACACTGAAGCTTTCTTT.

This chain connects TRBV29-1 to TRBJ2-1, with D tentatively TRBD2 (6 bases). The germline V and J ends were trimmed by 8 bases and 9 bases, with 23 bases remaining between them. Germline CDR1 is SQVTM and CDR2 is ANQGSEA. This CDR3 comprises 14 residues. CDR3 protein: CSLELAIHGGEQFF. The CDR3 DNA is TGCAGCCTGGAGCTAGCGATCCACGGGGGTGAGCAGTTCTTC.

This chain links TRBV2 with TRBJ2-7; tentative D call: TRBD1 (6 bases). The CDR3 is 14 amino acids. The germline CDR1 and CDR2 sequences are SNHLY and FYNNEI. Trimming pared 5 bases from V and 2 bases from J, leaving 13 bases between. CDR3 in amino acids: CASSKETGTYEQYF. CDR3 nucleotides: TGTGCCAGCAGTAAGGAGACAGGCACCTACGAGCAGTACTTC. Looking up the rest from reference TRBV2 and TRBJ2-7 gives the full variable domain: EPEVTQTPSHQVTQMGQEVILRCVPISNHLYFYWYRQILGQKVEFLVSFYNNEISEKSEIFDDQFSVERPDGSNFTLKIRSTKLEDSAMYFCASSKETGTYEQYFGPGTRLTVT.

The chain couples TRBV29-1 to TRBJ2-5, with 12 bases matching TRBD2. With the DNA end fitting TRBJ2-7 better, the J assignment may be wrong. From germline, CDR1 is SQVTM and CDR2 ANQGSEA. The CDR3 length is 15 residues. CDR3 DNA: TGCAGCGTGACGCCGGAGACTAGCGGGAGTTACGAGCAGTACTTC. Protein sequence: CSVTPETSGSYEQYF.

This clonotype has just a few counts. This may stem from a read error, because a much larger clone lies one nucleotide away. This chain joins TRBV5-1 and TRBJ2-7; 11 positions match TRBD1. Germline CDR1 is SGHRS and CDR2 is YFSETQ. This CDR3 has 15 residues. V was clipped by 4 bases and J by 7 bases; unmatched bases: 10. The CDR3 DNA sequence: TGCGCCAGCAGCCCGGGACAGGGGGTTCCCGATGAGCAGTACTTC. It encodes CASSPGQGVPDEQYF.

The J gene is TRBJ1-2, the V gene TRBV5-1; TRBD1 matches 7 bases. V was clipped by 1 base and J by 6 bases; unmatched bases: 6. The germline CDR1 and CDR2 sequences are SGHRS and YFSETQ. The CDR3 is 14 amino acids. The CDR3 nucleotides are TGCGCCAGCAGCTTGACTCCGGGACAGCATGGCTACACCTTC. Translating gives CASSLTPGQHGYTF.

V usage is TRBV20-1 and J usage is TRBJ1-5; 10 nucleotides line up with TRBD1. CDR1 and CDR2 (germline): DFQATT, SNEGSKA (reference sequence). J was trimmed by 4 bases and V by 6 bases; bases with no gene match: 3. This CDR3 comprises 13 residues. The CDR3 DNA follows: TGCAGTGCCCGACAGGGGGCGAATCAGCCCCAGCATTTT. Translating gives CSARQGANQPQHF.